Presented here are 11 T cell receptor beta chains from one specimen sequenced in a study of shared clonotypes between healthy human individuals. The assay was immunoSEQ multiplex PCR, and TCRdb's table has in-frame clones only and misses some. The sample comprises around 88,000 clones, around two thirds of which are singletons, and less than 50% rests with the top ten. Input material: memory CD8+ T cells sorted from blood. The subset denotes: CD45RO+ cells pooled with CCR7-negative TemRA cells. These receptors were obtained from a man under 40 in good health.

This clone was observed at least ten times. Just one base apart from a much larger clone, this may be a read error. The same CDR3 is also encoded by other DNA sequences in this sample. The V call is TRBV6-5, the J call TRBJ2-7, with 11 bases aligning to TRBD1. The length of the CDR3 is 14 residues. The junction had 4 bases not matched to a gene; V was cut back by 6 bases and J by 3 bases. Germline V gene data show CDR1 as MNHEY and CDR2 as SVGAGI. Here the CDR3 reads CASSSGTGGYEQYF. Written as DNA, the CDR3 is TGTGCCAGCAGCTCCGGGACAGGGGGCTACGAGCAGTACTTC.

The chain carries TRBV5-1 and TRBJ1-1; D is possibly TRBD1 (6 bases). The CDR3 spans 13 residues. V was trimmed by 3 bases and J by 6 bases, leaving 12 bases between them. Germline V gene sequence: CDR1 SGHRS, CDR2 YFSETQ. The CDR3 reads CASSSYSGAEAFF. The CDR3 region has the DNA TGCGCCAGCAGCTCCTACTCAGGGGCTGAAGCTTTCTTT. The full variable domain, completed using reference TRBV5-1 and TRBJ1-1, is KAGVTQTPRYLIKTRGQQVTLSCSPISGHRSVSWYQQTPGQGLQFLFEYFSETQRNKGNFPGRFSGRQFSNSRSEMNVSTLELGDSALYLCASSSYSGAEAFFGQGTRLTVV.

J is TRBJ2-7 and V is TRBV4-3, with D perhaps being TRBD1 or TRBD2 (5 bases each). V was clipped by 0 bases and J by 3 bases, with 15 bases between them. CDR3 length: 16 amino acids. Germline loops: CDR1 LGHNA, CDR2 YSLEER. The CDR3: CASSQDLQGVVYEQYF. For the CDR3, the DNA is TGCGCCAGCAGCCAAGATCTGCAGGGAGTTGTCTACGAGCAGTACTTC.

The J gene is TRBJ2-6, the V gene TRBV2; D is uncertain. This CDR3 comprises 18 residues. Germline values: CDR1 SNHLY, CDR2 FYNNEI. V was pared by 4 bases and J by 5 bases, with 21 bases between. The CDR3 DNA reads TGTGCCAGCAGTGTTAGACATTACCGATACAATCGGGCCAACGTCCTGACTTTC. This encodes CASSVRHYRYNRANVLTF.

The V call is TRBV6-5, the J call TRBJ2-7; TRBD2 might be the D (6 bases). Between the trimmed V and J ends, which lost 0 bases and 1 base, there was a span of 13 bases. The germline V gene encodes CDR1 MNHEY and CDR2 SVGAGI. The CDR3 consists of 16 residues. CDR3 residues: CASSYSGGDGSYEQYF. The CDR3 DNA is TGTGCCAGCAGTTACTCCGGCGGGGACGGATCCTACGAGCAGTACTTC.

The rearrangement joins TRBV29-1 to TRBJ2-7, with D uncertain. The CDR3 length is 10 residues. Germline CDR1 SQVTM, CDR2 ANQGSEA. V was clipped by 7 bases and J by 7 bases, with 11 bases between them. The CDR3 here is CSAYAEEQYF. The CDR3 DNA is TGCAGCGCCTATGCTGAAGAGCAGTACTTC.

This clone was seen only a few times. The gene calls are TRBV2 and TRBJ2-1, with 9 bases fitting TRBD1. With 6 bases clipped from V and 6 bases from J, the junction kept 9 bases outside the gene matches. This CDR3 is built from 15 residues. Germline loops: CDR1 SNHLY, CDR2 FYNNEI. The CDR3 protein is CASRTGTGRGNEQFF. The CDR3 DNA follows: TGTGCCAGCAGAACCGGGACAGGGCGTGGCAATGAGCAGTTCTTC.

CDR3 region: CASSLDPGPYEQYF. The CDR3 DNA follows: TGTGCCAGCAGCTTGGATCCCGGGCCCTACGAGCAGTACTTC. The V gene is TRBV5-4, the J gene TRBJ2-7; D is ambiguous. Germline CDR1 reads SGHNT; CDR2 reads YYREEE (reference sequence). V lost 0 bases, J lost 2 bases, and 9 bases lay in between. The CDR3 consists of 14 residues. Together with reference TRBV5-4 and TRBJ2-7, the CDR3 gives the full variable domain: ETGVTQSPTHLIKTRGQQVTLRCSSQSGHNTVSWYQQALGQGPQFIFQYYREEENGRGNFPPRFSGLQFPNYSSELNVNALELDDSALYLCASSLDPGPYEQYFGPGTRLTVT.

J is TRBJ2-2 and V is TRBV19, with D perhaps matching TRBD2 (6 bases). V lost 3 bases and J lost 7, with 12 bases in between. CDR1 and CDR2 (germline): LNHDA, SQIVND (reference sequence). The CDR3 is 14 amino acids. This CDR3 is CASSIGTLSGELFF. The CDR3 DNA is TGTGCCAGTAGTATCGGGACTCTCAGCGGGGAGCTGTTTTTT.

A single count supports this clone. The gene calls are TRBV9 and TRBJ2-7, with D perhaps matching TRBD1 (6 bases). Between the trimmed V and J ends, which lost 4 bases and 0 bases, there was a span of 14 bases. This CDR3 is 15 amino acids long. CDR1 SGDLS and CDR2 YYNGEE come from the germline V gene. CDR3 bases: TGTGCCAGCAGCCCCGACCCCAGGGGCTCCTACGAGCAGTACTTC. Translated: CASSPDPRGSYEQYF.

The V and J genes are TRBV6-5 and TRBJ2-7, with 10 bases aligning to TRBD2. CDR1 is MNHEY and CDR2 is SVGAGI in the germline V gene. Trimming cost V 6 bases and J 2 bases; bases outside gene matches: 7. The CDR3 totals 15 residues. The CDR3 is CASRDPAGGPYEQYF. The CDR3 DNA follows: TGTGCCAGCAGGGACCCAGCGGGAGGGCCCTACGAGCAGTACTTC.